This TCR beta chain came from a study of shared clonotypes between healthy human individuals. Study-wide results and limits: Clonotype sharing among donors was expected to depend on sequencing depth.

Selected positively for CCR7 and CD45RO-negative, naive CD8 cells excluded terminally differentiated effector memory CD45RA+ cells. Concerning this clone: Antigen specificity is unknown.

The CDR3 runs to 15 residues. CDR1 is SNHLY, CDR2 FYNNEI, per germline. Trimming removed 3 bases at V and 6 bases at J, with 15 bases between. Generated by immunoSEQ multiplex PCR, the TCRdb table keeps only in-frame clones and is missing some. The sample yields about 2.1 million clones, roughly 93% seen once. Sequenced sample: naive CD8+ T cells from PBMCs. The TCR comes from a man between 18 and 35 years old in good health. Some clones in this sample may be carry-over from other donors' samples. V and J are TRBV2 and TRBJ2-1; D is unclear. The CDR3 reads CASSEGPHLTNEQFF. The CDR3 coding sequence is TGTGCCAGCAGTGAGGGTCCCCACCTGACCAATGAGCAGTTCTTC.